This TCR beta chain was found in a study of cytomegalovirus exposure and HLA in healthy donors. The overall study: Clustering assigned around 77% of the 350 to 450 genotyped donors to the Caucasian-associated ancestry cluster.

V lost 4 bases and J 0 bases, leaving 12 bases between the germline ends. The CDR3 is made up of 15 amino acids. Germline assignment: CDR1 MGHDK and CDR2 SYGVNS. The PCR used 60 Vbeta and 13 Jbeta primers. This table comes from immunoSEQ multiplex PCR, and its TCRdb copy is limited to in-frame clones, with some not included. The sample has some 40,000 clones, about half seen once. Despite likely unrecorded immune exposures, the donors were nominally healthy at the time of sampling. The sample was PBMCs. This chain joins TRBV25-1 and TRBJ1-1; the D gene is possibly TRBD1 (6 bases). The origin of this receptor is a woman aged 40 to 55 in good health and CMV-seropositive. The CDR3 reads CASSAPTGMNTEAFF. The CDR3 DNA reads as TGTGCCAGCAGTGCTCCGACAGGAATGAACACTGAAGCTTTCTTT.